This note documents a single T cell receptor beta chain sequence. Its antigen is not yet known. Base qualities are missing; no much larger clone stands one base away. TCRbeta CDR3 regions were amplified from genomic DNA using the immunoSEQ Assay, a bias-controlled multiplex PCR. The authors' pipeline ran thus. The number of nucleated cells in each sample was estimated by amplification of reference gene primers within the assay. Sequence reads were collapsed and filtered to measure the absolute abundance of every unique TCRbeta CDR3 rearrangement. For each sample, productive Simpson clonality was calculated as the square root of Simpson's diversity index across productive rearrangements. This immuneACCESS table, as held by TCRdb, lists in-frame sequences with V and J called but not all clones. Of the missing ones, under half trace to an unresolved V gene in checked studies; the others have no known cause. V and J calls and clone size are given by that table; D and trimming were obtained from the DNA. The table for this sample lists some 90,000 clones; roughly nine tenths of them were counted only once. The top ten clones comprise approximately 2.2% of the sample.

The data belong to a study of blood T cell repertoires in COVID-19 (dated by TCRdb to the early 2020s). At the level of the whole study: Samples from collaborators originated in the United States, Italy and Spain and spanned both the acute and convalescent phases of COVID-19. The material from the prospective study consisted of cDNA or gDNA derived from T cells, B-cell-depleted T cells, or PBMCs. Subjects who had been exposed to COVID-19, were actively infected with it, or had recovered from it provided the deeply sampled blood TCRbeta repertoires that made up the dataset. The repertoires were released in a freely available public database intended as a resource for research on the immune response to SARS-CoV-2. Samples came from the ongoing ImmuneRACE study (first 160 participants) plus 1,254 subjects from 6 global collaborators. A de-identified subject ID, COVID-19 status, age in years and sex were almost always included in the sample metadata. Where available, HLA class I and class II types were obtained from metadata supplied by the sample provider rather than from assay-based typing.

Collaborating institutions collected whole blood in K2EDTA tubes following their own protocols. For TCRbeta analysis, collaborators shipped samples in one of three forms: frozen whole blood, isolated PBMCs, or DNA extracted from either of those sample types. V is pruned by 6 bases and J by 3 bases, leaving 10 bases of the junction without a gene match. CDR3 length: 16 amino acids, cysteine to phenylalanine. The sequence is cut down to CDR3 DNA, 48 bases in frame from base 1. Based on the germline V gene (reference sequence), the CDR1 and CDR2 sequences are PRHDT and FYEKMQ. Overall study outcomes, separate from this receptor: The quantity of clinical and demographic metadata differed by source and by participant and was supplied without curation.

The V and J genes are TRBV13 and TRBJ2-2, with 7 middle bases fitting TRBD1. The sample was peripheral blood. This receptor was obtained from a man in his fifties with acute or convalescent COVID-19. This receptor carries the CDR3 CASRPLSQGDTGELFF. The DNA sequence is TGTGCCAGCAGACCACTGTCGCAGGGGGACACCGGGGAGCTGTTTTTT.